The next 10 T cell receptor beta chains were all read from a single sample in a study of CD8+CD57+ T cells in acquired aplastic anemia. TCR beta VDJ and CDR3 profiles were obtained from a genomic DNA template. TCRdb reprocessed the reads via MiXCR and lists one record per CDR3 protein. The table includes more than 250,000 distinct CDR3 sequences, approximately 82% detected once. Those patients picked for sequencing had displayed CD8+CD57+ cell expansion on flow cytometry. The sample comprised sorted CD4+, CD8+, or CD8+CD57+ T cells (not recorded which) from PBMCs. The source is a human donor with aplastic anemia.

Many counts were recorded for this clonotype. This chain connects TRBV9 to TRBJ2-3; TRBD2 aligns across 11 bases. The germline V gene encodes CDR1 SGDLS and CDR2 YYNGEE. V lost 3 bases, J lost 3 bases, and 3 bases stayed unmatched. CDR3 length equals 15 residues. CDR3 residues: CASSDSGGETDTQYF. The CDR3 nucleotides read TGTGCCAGCAGCGATAGCGGGGGGGAGACAGATACGCAGTATTTT.

This clonotype was counted a single time. The rearrangement joins TRBV9 to TRBJ1-5; D is uncertain. V was cut by 0 bases and J by 14 bases, with 21 bases left in between. Germline V CDR1 and CDR2: SGDLS, YYNGEE. CDR3 length: 15 amino acids. As DNA, the CDR3 is TGTGCCAGCAGCGTAGGGCCAAAATACTATGTATCTGAGCATTTT. It yields the protein CASSVGPKYYVSEHF. The variable domain in full, with the rest retrieved from reference TRBV9 and TRBJ1-5, is DSGVTQTPKHLITATGQRVTLRCSPRSGDLSVYWYQQSLDQGLQFLIQYYNGEERAKGNILERFSAQQFPDLHSELNLSSLELGDSALYFCASSVGPKYYVSEHFGDGTRLSIL.

V is TRBV24-1 and J is TRBJ2-2, with a weak D call TRBD2 (5 bases). The V and J ends lost 9 bases and 2 bases respectively, with 42 bases between them. Germline CDR1 and CDR2: KGHDR and SFDVKD. The CDR3 spans 24 residues. DNA for the CDR3: TGTGCCACCGGAGAGGGTAGATCTACGAGCAGTACGTCTGGCCGGGCACCAAACACCGGGGAGCTGTTTTTT. As protein: CATGEGRSTSSTSGRAPNTGELFF.

This clonotype has only one observation. The chain joins TRBV9 to TRBJ2-3; D is possibly TRBD2 (7 bases). With 3 bases removed from V and 13 bases from J, the gap between germline ends came to 21 bases. Per germline, CDR1 SGDLS and CDR2 YYNGEE. This CDR3 contains 14 residues. The CDR3 DNA is TGTGCCAGCAGCGGGGGGGGCGGACACGGTGGGAAGTATTTT. Residues: CASSGGGGHGGKYF.

The chain employs TRBV9 and TRBJ2-3; perhaps D is TRBD1 or TRBD2 (5 bases each). Trimming removed 7 bases at V and 2 bases at J, with 8 bases between. From germline, CDR1 is SGDLS and CDR2 YYNGEE. The CDR3 is made up of 12 amino acids. The CDR3 region is CASEGNTDTQYF. The CDR3 nucleotides read TGTGCCAGCGAGGGGAACACAGATACGCAGTATTTT.

As regards this clonotype: One end of the junction varies from germline; a read error may be responsible. The chain has TRBV7-8 and TRBJ1-6; no definite D call. The CDR3 is 14 amino acids. Germline lookup yields CDR1 SGHVS and CDR2 FQNEAQ. CDR3 coding DNA: TGTGCCAGCAGCGGAAGACGGGGTAATCTCCGCTACACCTTT. Amino acids: CASSGRRGNLRYTF.

V and J are TRBV29-1 and TRBJ2-1, with 8 bases lining up with TRBD1. The CDR3 extends over 12 amino acids. V shed 7 bases, J shed 9 bases, and the junction held 8 bases outside the gene matches. Germline CDR1 is SQVTM and CDR2 is ANQGSEA. Here the CDR3 reads CSAGQGRGEQFF. The DNA for the CDR3 is TGCAGCGCTGGACAGGGTCGCGGTGAGCAGTTCTTC.

On this clonotype itself: A read error may account for a junction end that differs from germline. The J gene is TRBJ1-1, the V gene TRBV7-8; the match to TRBD1 covers 7 bases. Per the germline V gene, CDR1 is SGHVS and CDR2 is FQNEAQ. CDR3 length: 17 amino acids. CDR3 bases: TGTGCCAGCAGCGTAGCGGACGGACAGGATACGCAGTCTGAAGCTTTCTTT. Residues: CASSVADGQDTQSEAFF. The variable domain in full, with the rest retrieved from reference TRBV7-8 and TRBJ1-1, is GAGVSQSPRYKVAKRGQDVALRCDPISGHVSLFWYQQALGQGPEFLTYFQNEAQLDKSGLPSDRFFAERPEGSVSTLKIQRTQQEDSAVYLCASSVADGQDTQSEAFFGQGTRLTVV.

The chain uses TRBV2 and TRBJ2-2, with TRBD1 matching 8 bases. This CDR3 has 13 residues. Germline CDR1 SNHLY, CDR2 FYNNEI. The V and J ends lost 10 bases and 13 bases, in that order; junction bases with no gene match: 14. The CDR3 coding sequence is TGTGCCACCGGGGCAGGGGGCACCGAGACGCTGTTTTTT. Protein product: CATGAGGTETLFF.

This chain uses TRBV9 with TRBJ2-1, with D possibly matching TRBD1 (5 bases). Trimming cost V 4 bases and J 13 bases, with 24 bases left between them. The CDR3 runs to 15 residues. From germline, CDR1 is SGDLS and CDR2 YYNGEE. CDR3 loop: CASSPWSAGANVQFF. CDR3 sequence (DNA): TGTGCCAGCAGCCCCTGGAGCGCTGGGGCCAACGTCCAGTTCTTC. Looking up the rest from reference TRBV9 and TRBJ2-1 gives the full variable domain: DSGVTQTPKHLITATGQRVTLRCSPRSGDLSVYWYQQSLDQGLQFLIQYYNGEERAKGNILERFSAQQFPDLHSELNLSSLELGDSALYFCASSPWSAGANVQFFGPGTRLTVL.